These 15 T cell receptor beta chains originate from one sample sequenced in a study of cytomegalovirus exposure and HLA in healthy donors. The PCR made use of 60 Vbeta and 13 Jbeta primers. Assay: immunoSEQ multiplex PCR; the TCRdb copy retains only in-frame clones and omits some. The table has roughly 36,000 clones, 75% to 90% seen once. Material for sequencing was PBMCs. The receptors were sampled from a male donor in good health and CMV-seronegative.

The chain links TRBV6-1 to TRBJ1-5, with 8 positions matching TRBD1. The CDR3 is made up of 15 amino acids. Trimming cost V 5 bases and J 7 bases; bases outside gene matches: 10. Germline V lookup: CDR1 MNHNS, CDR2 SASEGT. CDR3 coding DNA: TGTGCCAGCAGTAACACAGGGGGGTTCGGGCAGCCCCAGCATTTT. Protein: CASSNTGGFGQPQHF.

The CDR3 spells CSVVRTGNTEAFF. CDR3 bases: TGCAGCGTTGTGCGGACAGGGAACACTGAAGCTTTCTTT. The chain recombines TRBV29-1 with TRBJ1-1; 7 bases are a match to TRBD1. Germline V CDR1 and CDR2: SQVTM, ANQGSEA. The CDR3 has 13 amino acids. V gave up 4 bases and J gave up 1 base; unmatched junction bases: 3.

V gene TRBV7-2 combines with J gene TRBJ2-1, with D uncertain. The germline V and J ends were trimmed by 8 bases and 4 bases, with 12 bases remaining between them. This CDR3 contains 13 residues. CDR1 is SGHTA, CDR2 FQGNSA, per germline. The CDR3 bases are TGTGCCAGCCGAAAAGACGGGTACAATGAGCAGTTCTTC. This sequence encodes CASRKDGYNEQFF.

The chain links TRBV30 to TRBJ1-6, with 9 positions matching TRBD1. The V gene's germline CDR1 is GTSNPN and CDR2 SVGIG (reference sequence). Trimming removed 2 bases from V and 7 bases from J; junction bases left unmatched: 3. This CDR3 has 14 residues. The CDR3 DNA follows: TGTGCCTGGAGTATCGGGACAGGGAATTCACCCCTCCACTTT. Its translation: CAWSIGTGNSPLHF.

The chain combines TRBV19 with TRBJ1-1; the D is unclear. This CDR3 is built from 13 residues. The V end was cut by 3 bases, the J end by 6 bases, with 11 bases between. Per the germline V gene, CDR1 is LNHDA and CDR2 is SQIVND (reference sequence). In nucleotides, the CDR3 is TGTGCCAGTAGTATTACGGAGTGGTCTGAAGCTTTCTTT. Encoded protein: CASSITEWSEAFF.

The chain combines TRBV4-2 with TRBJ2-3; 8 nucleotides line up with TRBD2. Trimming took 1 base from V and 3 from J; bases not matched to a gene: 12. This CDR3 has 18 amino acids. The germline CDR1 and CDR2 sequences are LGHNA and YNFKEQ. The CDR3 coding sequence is TGTGCCAGCAGCCAAGGGAGCGGGAGATCAGGAGGGACAGATACGCAGTATTTT. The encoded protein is CASSQGSGRSGGTDTQYF.

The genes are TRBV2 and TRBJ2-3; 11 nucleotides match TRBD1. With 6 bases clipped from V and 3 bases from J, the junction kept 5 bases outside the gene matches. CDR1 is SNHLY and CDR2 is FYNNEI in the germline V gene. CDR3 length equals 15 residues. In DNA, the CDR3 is TGTGCCAGCAGGTTCCGGGACAGGGGGACAGATACGCAGTATTTT. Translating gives CASRFRDRGTDTQYF. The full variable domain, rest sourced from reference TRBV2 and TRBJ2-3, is EPEVTQTPSHQVTQMGQEVILRCVPISNHLYFYWYRQILGQKVEFLVSFYNNEISEKSEIFDDQFSVERPDGSNFTLKIRSTKLEDSAMYFCASRFRDRGTDTQYFGPGTRLTVL.

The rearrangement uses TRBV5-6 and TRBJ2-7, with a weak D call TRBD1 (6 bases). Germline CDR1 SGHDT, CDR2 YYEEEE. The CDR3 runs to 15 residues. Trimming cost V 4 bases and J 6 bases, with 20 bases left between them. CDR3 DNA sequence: TGTGCCAGCAGCCGTAGAGGGGGTGATTTGCGCGAGCAGTACTTC. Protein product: CASSRRGGDLREQYF.

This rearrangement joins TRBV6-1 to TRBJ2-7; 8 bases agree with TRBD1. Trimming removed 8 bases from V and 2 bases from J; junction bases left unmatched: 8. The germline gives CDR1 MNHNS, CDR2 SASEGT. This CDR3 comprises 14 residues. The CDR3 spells CASFDQGATYEQYF. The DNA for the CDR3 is TGTGCCAGCTTTGACCAGGGGGCGACCTACGAGCAGTACTTC.

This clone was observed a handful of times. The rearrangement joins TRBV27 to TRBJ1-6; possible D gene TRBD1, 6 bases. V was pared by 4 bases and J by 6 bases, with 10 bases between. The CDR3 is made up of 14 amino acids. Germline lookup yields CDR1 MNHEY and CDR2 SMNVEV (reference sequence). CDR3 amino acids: CASSYRATNSPLHF. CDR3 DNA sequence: TGTGCCAGCAGTTACAGGGCGACTAATTCACCCCTCCACTTT.

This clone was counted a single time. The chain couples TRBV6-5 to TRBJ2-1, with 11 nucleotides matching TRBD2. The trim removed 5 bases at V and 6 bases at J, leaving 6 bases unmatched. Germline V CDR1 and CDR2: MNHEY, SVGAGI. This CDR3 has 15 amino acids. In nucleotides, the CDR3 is TGTGCCAGCAGTCCGGGACTAGCGGCATTCAATGAGCAGTTCTTC. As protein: CASSPGLAAFNEQFF.

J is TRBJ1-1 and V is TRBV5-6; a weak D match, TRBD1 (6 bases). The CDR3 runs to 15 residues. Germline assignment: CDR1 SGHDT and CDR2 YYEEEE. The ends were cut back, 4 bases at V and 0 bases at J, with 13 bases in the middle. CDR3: CASSPLQGLNTEAFF. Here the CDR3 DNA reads TGTGCCAGCAGCCCATTACAGGGCTTGAACACTGAAGCTTTCTTT.

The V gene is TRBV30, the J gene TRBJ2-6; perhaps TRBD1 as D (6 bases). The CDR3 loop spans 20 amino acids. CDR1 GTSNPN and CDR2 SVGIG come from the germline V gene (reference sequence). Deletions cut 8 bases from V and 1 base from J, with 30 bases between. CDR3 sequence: CAGRPRKGEPSLSGANVLTF. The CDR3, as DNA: TGTGCCGGTCGACCCAGGAAGGGGGAACCAAGTCTGTCTGGGGCCAACGTCCTGACTTTC. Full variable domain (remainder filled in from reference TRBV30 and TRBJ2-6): SQTIHQWPATLVQPVGSPLSLECTVEGTSNPNLYWYRQAAGRGLQLLFYSVGIGQISSEVPQNLSASRPQDRQFILSSKKLLLSDSGFYLCAGRPRKGEPSLSGANVLTFGAGSRLTVL.

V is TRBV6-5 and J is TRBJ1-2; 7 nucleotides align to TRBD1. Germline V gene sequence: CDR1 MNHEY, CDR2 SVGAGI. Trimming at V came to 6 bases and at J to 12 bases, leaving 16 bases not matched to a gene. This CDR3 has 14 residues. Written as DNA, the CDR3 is TGTGCCAGCAGCCGAGGACAGGCGGTAGCGGTGAACACCTTC. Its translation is CASSRGQAVAVNTF.

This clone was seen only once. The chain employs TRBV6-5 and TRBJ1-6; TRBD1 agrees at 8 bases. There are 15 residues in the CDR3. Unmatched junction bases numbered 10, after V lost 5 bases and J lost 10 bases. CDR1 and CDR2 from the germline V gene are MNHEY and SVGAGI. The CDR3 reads CASSKTGQEGSPLHF. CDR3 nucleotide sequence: TGTGCCAGCAGTAAAACGGGACAGGAAGGATCACCCCTCCACTTT.